These 15 T cell receptor beta chains share one sample of origin, sequenced in a study of graft-versus-host responses after intestinal transplantation. What these receptors recognize is not known. TCRdb keeps only in-frame clones here, not all; method: immunoSEQ multiplex PCR. The sample has roughly 64,000 clones; 85% to 95% are singletons. The sample in question was unstimulated CD8+ T cells sorted from spleen or lymph node cells, obtained before transplant. The source is a human donor who was the organ donor for an intestinal transplant.

The chain combines TRBV29-1 with TRBJ1-1; tentatively, D is TRBD1 (6 bases). The germline V gene encodes CDR1 SQVTM and CDR2 ANQGSEA. V was pared by 6 bases and J by 7 bases, with 12 bases between. The CDR3 is 11 amino acids. CDR3 sequence: CSVEDRNEAFF. In nucleotides, the CDR3 is TGCAGCGTCGAGGACAGAAATGAAGCTTTCTTT. Based on the CDR3 plus reference TRBV29-1 and TRBJ1-1, the full variable domain is SAVISQKPSRDICQRGTSLTIQCQVDSQVTMMFWYRQQPGQSLTLIATANQGSEATYESGFVIDKFPISRPNLTFSTLTVSNMSPEDSSIYLCSVEDRNEAFFGQGTRLTVV.

The chain joins TRBV15 to TRBJ1-5; D possibly corresponds to TRBD1 (5 bases). This CDR3 is 13 amino acids long. Per germline, CDR1 LNHNV and CDR2 YYDKDF (reference sequence). The V and J ends lost 4 bases and 5 bases respectively, with 9 bases between them. The CDR3 sequence: CATSTGGDQPQHF. DNA for the CDR3: TGTGCCACCAGCACGGGAGGGGATCAGCCCCAGCATTTT.

A single count supports this clone. V is TRBV6-5 and J is TRBJ2-2; 7 nucleotides match TRBD1. Germline CDR1 and CDR2: MNHEY and SVGAGI. V shed 7 bases, J shed 6 bases, and the junction held 8 bases outside the gene matches. The CDR3 totals 14 residues. The CDR3, as DNA: TGTGCCAGCACCTGGGGACAGCAGCCCGGGGAGCTGTTTTTT. Protein product: CASTWGQQPGELFF.

V gene TRBV9 combines with J gene TRBJ2-5; 7 bases map to TRBD1. Germline CDR1 SGDLS, CDR2 YYNGEE. CDR3 size: 16 residues. With V trimmed by 3 bases and J by 5 bases, 13 bases remained unmatched. As DNA, the CDR3 is TGTGCCAGCAGCGCCGTCGCAGGGACAGATTGGGAGACCCAGTACTTC. It translates to CASSAVAGTDWETQYF.

This clone was observed a few times. The V gene is TRBV2, the J gene TRBJ1-1; D remains ambiguous. V lost 5 bases, J lost 3 bases, and 16 bases lay in between. The CDR3 runs to 15 residues. Germline-derived CDR1 and CDR2 are SNHLY and FYNNEI. In DNA, the CDR3 is TGTGCCAGCAGTAGGAAGGTTTCGGCGGACACTGAAGCTTTCTTT. It encodes CASSRKVSADTEAFF.

This rearrangement joins TRBV5-5 to TRBJ2-7; TRBD1 agrees at 9 bases. Germline V gives CDR1 SGHKS, CDR2 YYEKEE (reference sequence). With V trimmed by 3 bases and J by 2 bases, 6 bases remained unmatched. The CDR3 sequence is 15 residues long. This chain's CDR3 is CASSWGTGWTYEQYF. The CDR3 nucleotides read TGTGCCAGCAGCTGGGGGACAGGGTGGACCTACGAGCAGTACTTC.

The rearrangement joins TRBV6-1 to TRBJ1-5, with D unclear. Looked up from germline, CDR1 is MNHNS and CDR2 is SASEGT. The CDR3 extends over 15 amino acids. Trimming took off 1 base at V and 1 base at J, with 8 bases between the two ends. The CDR3 here is CASSEGQKSNQPQHF. CDR3 nucleotide sequence: TGTGCCAGCAGTGAAGGGCAGAAAAGCAATCAGCCCCAGCATTTT.

The rearrangement uses TRBV5-1 and TRBJ1-2, with D maybe TRBD1 (6 bases). CDR1 SGHRS and CDR2 YFSETQ come from the germline V gene. The ends were cut back, 4 bases at V and 3 bases at J, with 10 bases in the middle. The CDR3 totals 13 residues. In DNA form, the CDR3 reads TGCGCCAGCAGCGGGGGCCCTCACTATGGCTACACCTTC. Translating gives CASSGGPHYGYTF.

To note about this clone: Mismatch with germline at one junction end may stem from a read error. This sequence joins TRBV5-4 and TRBJ2-7, with TRBD2 identical over 8 bases. The CDR3 runs to 14 residues. Germline values: CDR1 SGHNT, CDR2 YYREEE (reference sequence). CDR3 in amino acids: CASSRGTSRRGVLF. The CDR3 bases are TGTGCCAGCAGCAGGGGGACTAGTCGCCGAGGGGTTCTCTTC.

CDR3 coding DNA: TGTGCCAGCAGCCCCAAGACGACCGGGTATGCCTACGAGCAGTACTTC. Amino acid sequence: CASSPKTTGYAYEQYF. The rearrangement joins TRBV9 to TRBJ2-7; D remains ambiguous. The germline gives CDR1 SGDLS, CDR2 YYNGEE. The CDR3 has 16 amino acids. V gave up 4 bases and J gave up 2 bases, with 19 bases separating them.

This rearrangement joins TRBV11-3 to TRBJ1-1; maybe TRBD1 (6 bases). Germline CDR1 reads SGHNT; CDR2 reads YENEEA. The CDR3 totals 16 residues. Deletions cut 5 bases from V and 7 bases from J, with 23 bases between. The CDR3 DNA is TGTGCCAGCAGCCACACCCGGGGGGCTGACCGAGGTGAAGCTTTCTTT. Amino acid sequence: CASSHTRGADRGEAFF.

The CDR3 nucleotides are TGTGCCTGGAGTTTTAGCCGTATCGACGGTGAGCAGTTCTTC. Its protein product is CAWSFSRIDGEQFF. This sequence joins TRBV30 and TRBJ2-1; D is undetermined. This CDR3 comprises 14 residues. Trimming removed 2 bases at V and 9 bases at J, with 17 bases between. Germline V gene data show CDR1 as GTSNPN and CDR2 as SVGIG (reference sequence).

This chain joins TRBV5-1 and TRBJ2-1, with 11 bases fitting TRBD2. The ends lost 3 bases at V and 4 bases at J; junction bases unmatched: 9. This CDR3 comprises 17 residues. Germline CDR1 is SGHRS and CDR2 is YFSETQ. The CDR3 is CASSSSLAGELYNEQFF. Here the CDR3 DNA reads TGCGCCAGCAGCTCTTCACTAGCGGGAGAACTGTACAATGAGCAGTTCTTC.

The V and J genes are TRBV13 and TRBJ2-5; 14 bases match TRBD2. CDR1 and CDR2 from the germline V gene are PRHDT and FYEKMQ (reference sequence). The length of the CDR3 is 15 residues. Unmatched junction bases numbered 4, after V lost 5 bases and J lost 5 bases. DNA of the CDR3: TGTGCCAGCAGCGACCGGACTAGCGGGAGGGAGACCCAGTACTTC. It specifies CASSDRTSGRETQYF. The whole variable domain, filled in from reference TRBV13 and TRBJ2-5, reads AAGVIQSPRHLIKEKRETATLKCYPIPRHDTVYWYQQGPGQDPQFLISFYEKMQSDKGSIPDRFSAQQFSDYHSELNMSSLELGDSALYFCASSDRTSGRETQYFGPGTRLLVL.

The chain combines TRBV9 with TRBJ2-7, with 9 positions matching TRBD1. Unmatched junction bases numbered 3, after V lost 3 bases and J lost 2 bases. The CDR3 runs to 14 residues. Per germline, CDR1 SGDLS and CDR2 YYNGEE. CDR3 nucleotide sequence: TGTGCCAGCAGCGGCCGGGACAGGGCCTACGAGCAGTACTTC. Translation: CASSGRDRAYEQYF. Combining the CDR3 with reference TRBV9 and TRBJ2-7 gives the whole variable domain DSGVTQTPKHLITATGQRVTLRCSPRSGDLSVYWYQQSLDQGLQFLIQYYNGEERAKGNILERFSAQQFPDLHSELNLSSLELGDSALYFCASSGRDRAYEQYFGPGTRLTVT.